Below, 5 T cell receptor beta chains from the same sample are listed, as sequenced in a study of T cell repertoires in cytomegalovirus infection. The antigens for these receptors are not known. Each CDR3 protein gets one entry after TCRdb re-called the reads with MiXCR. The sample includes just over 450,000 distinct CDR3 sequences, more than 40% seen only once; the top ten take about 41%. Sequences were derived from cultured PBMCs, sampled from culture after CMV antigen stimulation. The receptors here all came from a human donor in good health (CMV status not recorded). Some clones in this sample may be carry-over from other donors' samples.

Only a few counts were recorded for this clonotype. CDR3 residues: CASSLPRGTRIGELFF. The CDR3 DNA reads TGTGCCAGCAGTTTACCCAGGGGGACTAGAATCGGGGAGCTGTTTTTT. J is TRBJ2-2 and V is TRBV27; a possible D gene is TRBD2 (8 bases). The CDR3 totals 16 residues. Germline V CDR1 and CDR2: MNHEY, SMNVEV (reference sequence). Trimming shortened V by 2 bases and J by 7 bases, and 17 bases separated the two germline ends.

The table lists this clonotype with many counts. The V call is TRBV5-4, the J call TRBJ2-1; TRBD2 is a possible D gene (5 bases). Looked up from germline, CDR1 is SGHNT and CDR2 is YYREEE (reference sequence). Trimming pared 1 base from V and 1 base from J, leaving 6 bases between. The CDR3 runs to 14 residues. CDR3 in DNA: TGTGCCAGCAGCTTGCGGGGTTCCTACAATGAGCAGTTCTTC. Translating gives CASSLRGSYNEQFF.

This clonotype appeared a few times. The CDR3 spells CASSLSRDTDTQYF. Here the CDR3 DNA reads TGTGCCAGCAGCTTAAGCCGGGACACAGATACGCAGTATTTT. The chain combines TRBV7-6 with TRBJ2-3; tentatively, D is TRBD2 (5 bases). Germline CDR1 and CDR2: SGHVS and FNYEAQ. With 2 bases removed from V and 2 bases from J, the gap between germline ends came to 8 bases. The CDR3 has 14 residues. Full variable domain (missing parts from reference TRBV7-6 and TRBJ2-3): GAGVSQSPRYKVTKRGQDVALRCDPISGHVSLYWYRQALGQGPEFLTYFNYEAQQDKSGLPNDRFSAERPEGSISTLTIQRTEQRDSAMYRCASSLSRDTDTQYFGPGTRLTVL.

CDR3 bases: TGTGCCAGCAGTCACAGGAATTACTATGGCTACACCTTC. This translates into CASSHRNYYGYTF. The chain joins TRBV12-3 or TRBV12-4 to TRBJ1-2; D is perhaps TRBD1 (5 bases). Between the trimmed V and J ends, which lost 5 bases and 3 bases, there was a span of 10 bases. The CDR3 is 13 residues long.

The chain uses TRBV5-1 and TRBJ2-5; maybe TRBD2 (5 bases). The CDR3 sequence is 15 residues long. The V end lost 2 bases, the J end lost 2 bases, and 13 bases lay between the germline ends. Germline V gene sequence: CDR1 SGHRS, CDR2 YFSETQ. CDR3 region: CASSFRYLAQETQYF. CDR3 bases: TGCGCCAGCAGCTTTCGGTATCTAGCACAAGAGACCCAGTACTTC.